This T cell receptor beta chain was identified during a study of blood T cell repertoires in COVID-19. Trimming pared 2 bases from V and 3 bases from J, leaving 10 bases between. The CDR3 runs to 14 residues. The germline V gene has CDR1 MNHNS and CDR2 SASEGT. Measured with immunoSEQ multiplex PCR; TCRdb has only the in-frame clones, and not every one. The table lists hundreds of thousands of clones, 90% of them singletons. What the recovered Cohort 3 donors had was two negative PCRs, clearance, or symptom resolution. Source material: PBMCs or T cells enriched from blood (not recorded which). This chain joins TRBV6-1 and TRBJ1-2; D gene uncertain. This TCR came from a man between 60 and 75 years old who had recovered from COVID-19. The DNA for the CDR3 is TGTGCCAGCAGTGAACAGAGACACGACTATGGCTACACCTTC. Encoded protein: CASSEQRHDYGYTF.